This TCR beta chain derives from a study of cytomegalovirus exposure and HLA in healthy donors. The CDR3 runs 18 residues. Between the trimmed V and J ends, which lost 5 bases and 2 bases, there was a span of 22 bases. The germline gives CDR1 LNHNV, CDR2 YYDKDF (reference sequence). PCR primers comprised 60 Vbeta and 13 Jbeta primers. Generated by immunoSEQ multiplex PCR, the TCRdb table keeps only in-frame clones and is missing some. Seen here are under 150,000 clones, 70% to 90% observed once, and the top ten hold 1.7%. The TCR comes from a boy aged 5-17 years in good health and CMV-seronegative. The rearrangement uses TRBV15 and TRBJ2-1, with D possibly TRBD2 on 6 matching bases. Sequencing was performed on PBMCs. CDR3 loop: CATSGKTKGLPAYNEQFF. For the CDR3, the DNA is TGTGCCACCAGCGGAAAAACAAAGGGACTTCCGGCCTACAATGAGCAGTTCTTC.